This TCR beta chain came from a study of neurological immune-mediated disorders. Study-wide points: TCR clonal expansion peaked in HTLV-1-associated myelopathy patients and was lowest in multiple sclerosis patients.

CDR3 size: 15 residues. V lost 1 base and J 0 bases, leaving 7 bases between the germline ends. The germline CDR1 and CDR2 sequences are LGHNA and YSLEER. It was from 2 million PBMCs stored at -80 C that the unsorted libraries were obtained. Template-switch 5'RACE cDNA synthesis added a 10-nucleotide unique molecular identifier. In each sequencing run, over 180 million TCR-beta sequences were generated from 15-18 subjects. TCRdb recomputed calls from the 5' RACE reads with MiXCR, one row per CDR3 protein. The sample has roughly 50,000 distinct CDR3 sequences; about 25% are singletons. On this clonotype itself: What it binds is not known.

The receptor comes from a woman in her 70s in good health. This chain joins TRBV4-3 and TRBJ2-1; D ambiguous. Sequencing was carried out using PBMCs. The CDR3 DNA reads as TGCGCCAGCAGCCAAGGACGGGCCTCCTACAATGAGCAGTTCTTC. Translating it yields CASSQGRASYNEQFF.